The subject of this entry is one T cell receptor beta chain. Other nucleotide sequences in the sample specify the same CDR3. The donors were all Caucasian adults (living in Nashville, Tennessee). Subsets obtained from CD4+ cells comprised CD45RA+ naive and CD45RA-negative memory cells. The data are from a study of shared clonotypes between healthy human individuals. CDR1 and CDR2 (germline): LNHDA, SQIVND (reference sequence). The CDR3 runs 13 residues. The V end was cut by 3 bases, the J end by 0 bases, with 6 bases between. Sequenced by immunoSEQ multiplex PCR; TCRdb stores in-frame clones only, minus some. The sample gives over a million clones, approximately 98% of which show up once; roughly 0.42% is in the top ten.

V gene TRBV19 combines with J gene TRBJ2-7; D unresolved. Material for sequencing was naive CD4+ T cells sorted from blood. The sample's subset: CD45RA+ positively selected. This TCR was recovered from a man aged 25-45 years in good health. CDR3 in DNA: TGTGCCAGTAGTATGGTTTACTCCTACGAGCAGTACTTC. Translated, it gives CASSMVYSYEQYF.